This T cell receptor beta chain was obtained from a study of blood T cell repertoires in COVID-19. Study background: The origin of the acute and convalescent COVID-19 samples was the United States, Italy and Spain.

Repertoires were generated with immunoSEQ multiplex PCR, while TCRdb's copy carries only in-frame clones and drops some. This table has about 200,000 clones, about 90% appearing once. The CDR3 has 15 residues. Germline V gives CDR1 SGHRS, CDR2 YFSETQ. The J segment lost 4 bases and the V segment lost 3 bases, leaving 7 bases of the junction unmatched. The chain couples TRBV5-1 to TRBJ2-3; 8 bases map to TRBD1. The sample comprised PBMCs or T cells enriched from blood (not recorded which). This clonotype was obtained from a woman aged 18-29 years who had recovered from COVID-19. The CDR3 DNA reads TGCGCCAGCAGCTCGACAGGGGTCGCCCCAGATACGCAGTATTTT. Residues: CASSSTGVAPDTQYF.